These 6 T cell receptor beta chains were all obtained from the same sample, sequenced in a study of cytomegalovirus exposure and HLA in healthy donors. Amplification used 60 Vbeta primers and 13 Jbeta primers. The protocol was immunoSEQ multiplex PCR, while the TCRdb copy is restricted to in-frame clones and leaves out a portion. The table shows about 170,000 clones, with about 75% occurring only once. The material sequenced was PBMCs. These receptor sequences come from a man aged 35-49 years in good health and CMV-seropositive.

Only one count was recorded for this clone. This chain connects TRBV11-2 to TRBJ2-7; maybe TRBD2 (5 bases). The germline CDR1 and CDR2 sequences are SGHAT and FQNNGV. The CDR3 extends over 17 amino acids. Trimming pared 0 bases from V and 0 bases from J, leaving 15 bases between. CDR3 loop: CASSLDGRRRSSYEQYF. CDR3 nucleotide sequence: TGTGCCAGCAGCTTAGATGGGAGACGTAGAAGCTCCTACGAGCAGTACTTC.

The rearrangement joins TRBV7-6 to TRBJ2-7, with D perhaps matching TRBD1 (5 bases). The CDR3 has 14 amino acids. Trimming pared 6 bases from V and 6 bases from J, leaving 18 bases between. Germline V gene lookup returns CDR1 SGHVS and CDR2 FNYEAQ. CDR3 sequence reads: CASSRGGRAPEQYF. In DNA, the CDR3 is TGTGCCAGCAGTCGAGGTGGCAGGGCTCCCGAGCAGTACTTC.

The V and J genes are TRBV5-1 and TRBJ2-1; 13 bases are shared with TRBD2. This CDR3 is built from 15 residues. The V gene end was trimmed by 3 bases and the J gene end by 7 bases; junction bases not matched to a gene: 4. The germline V gene has CDR1 SGHRS and CDR2 YFSETQ. The CDR3 region is CASSSTSGRGNEQFF. DNA of the CDR3: TGCGCCAGCAGCTCTACTAGCGGGAGGGGTAATGAGCAGTTCTTC.

This clone was picked up one time. The genes are TRBV28 and TRBJ1-1; D unclear. Trimming took off 7 bases at V and 11 bases at J, with 17 bases between the two ends. The CDR3 length is 12 residues. Germline V lookup: CDR1 MDHEN, CDR2 SYDVKM. Here the CDR3 reads CASTQPGGNAFF. The CDR3 nucleotides are TGTGCCAGCACTCAGCCTGGCGGGAACGCTTTCTTT. The full variable domain, its missing parts supplied by reference TRBV28 and TRBJ1-1, is DVKVTQSSRYLVKRTGEKVFLECVQDMDHENMFWYRQDPGLGLRLIYFSYDVKMKEKGDIPEGYSVSREKKERFSLILESASTNQTSMYLCASTQPGGNAFFGQGTRLTVV.

The rearrangement uses TRBV7-8 and TRBJ2-1; TRBD2 agrees at 7 bases. The germline gives CDR1 SGHVS, CDR2 FQNEAQ. The CDR3 totals 14 residues. The J segment lost 2 bases and the V segment lost 2 bases, leaving 0 bases of the junction unmatched. The CDR3 reads CASSLLAAYNEQFF. The CDR3 nucleotides read TGTGCCAGCAGCTTACTAGCGGCCTACAATGAGCAGTTCTTC.

This chain uses TRBV2 with TRBJ1-2; 8 bases line up with TRBD1. Germline lookup yields CDR1 SNHLY and CDR2 FYNNEI. This CDR3 comprises 15 residues. Germline trimming cut 8 bases from V and 8 bases from J; bases unmatched to any gene: 16. The CDR3 sequence is CASPNPDRGGRGYTF. The CDR3 nucleotides are TGTGCCAGCCCCAATCCTGACAGGGGCGGAAGGGGCTACACCTTC.